This T cell receptor beta chain is from a study of OX40 agonist ivuxolimab in advanced cancers. This table comes from immunoSEQ multiplex PCR, and its TCRdb copy is limited to in-frame clones, with some not included. There are 80,000 or so clones in the sample; roughly 86% occur only once, and roughly 25% lies in the top ten. This TCR derives from an adult with an advanced solid tumor such as melanoma, head and neck, liver or kidney cancer. The sequenced sample was CD4+ or CD8+ T cells sorted from blood, obtained in a trial of the OX40 agonist ivuxolimab.

The CDR3 region is CASSLDRGGHNEQFF. As DNA, the CDR3 is TGTGCCAGCAGCTTAGACAGGGGAGGTCACAATGAGCAGTTCTTC. The rearrangement links TRBV5-4 to TRBJ2-1; 8 bases line up with TRBD1. The V gene end was trimmed by 2 bases and the J gene end by 5 bases; junction bases not matched to a gene: 6. The germline CDR1 and CDR2 sequences are SGHNT and YYREEE (reference sequence). The CDR3 covers 15 residues.